This TCR beta chain originates from a study of blood T cell repertoires in COVID-19. Study overall: Samples of COVID-19 (acute and convalescent) were obtained from the United States, Italy and Spain. Sources were T cells, B-cell-depleted T cells, or PBMCs; the material itself was cDNA or gDNA.

Data came from immunoSEQ multiplex PCR; TCRdb stores just in-frame clones and leaves some out. The sample lists approximately 100,000 clones; 71% were seen once. The ends were cut back, 0 bases at V and 4 bases at J, with 10 bases in the middle. CDR1 SGDLS and CDR2 YYNGEE come from the germline V gene. CDR3 size: 14 residues. Material: peripheral blood. The chain joins TRBV9 to TRBJ1-1; D may be TRBD1 (6 bases). The clonotype comes from a human donor with acute or convalescent COVID-19. The donor label of this sample is uncertain. CDR3 region: CASSVVPRGTEAFF. The CDR3 DNA is TGTGCCAGCAGCGTAGTACCCAGGGGCACTGAAGCTTTCTTT.